The 23 T cell receptor beta chains below were found in one sample sequenced in a study of T cells expressing NK-cell markers. TCRdb processed the 5' RACE reads again and assigns one entry to each CDR3 protein, with no DNA. Its clone listing holds 300,000 to 500,000 distinct CDR3 sequences. The sample was blood T cells: a sorted CD56 or NKG2C T cell subset, CD4+ or CD8+ T cells, or bulk PBMC T cells (not recorded which). The source of these receptors is a woman aged 45 to 65 in good health.

The chain employs TRBV2 and TRBJ2-1; no DNA is available, so the TRBD2 call from TCRdb remains unchecked. Germline CDR1 and CDR2: SNHLY and FYNNEI. The CDR3 is 21 residues long. The CDR3 sequence is CASSLAGANDHAPSSYNEQFF.

This CDR3 reads CACSPAGGHEQYF. The rearrangement joins TRBV30 to TRBJ2-7; TCRdb selects TRBD1, and the lack of DNA leaves this call unchecked. The CDR3 has 13 residues. Germline values: CDR1 GTSNPN, CDR2 SVGIG (reference sequence).

CDR3 loop: CASALGGLAGEQYF. The gene calls are TRBV11-3 and TRBJ2-7; without DNA, the TCRdb call of TRBD2 cannot be checked. Per the germline V gene, CDR1 is SGHNT and CDR2 is YENEEA. CDR3 length equals 14 residues.

The rearrangement uses TRBV2 and TRBJ1-1; TCRdb's D call, TRBD1, is unchecked because there is no DNA. Per germline, CDR1 SNHLY and CDR2 FYNNEI. This CDR3 spans 14 amino acids. The chain's CDR3 is CASTTDRPYTEAFF.

The chain recombines TRBV6-5 with TRBJ1-5; as DNA is missing, the TRBD1 call by TCRdb cannot be tested. Germline V gene sequence: CDR1 MNHEY, CDR2 SVGAGI. The CDR3 has 16 amino acids. CDR3 loop: CASRQSGTHSNQPQHF.

V is TRBV20-1 and J is TRBJ2-2; TCRdb returns TRBD1, unconfirmable since there is no DNA. CDR1 and CDR2 from the germline V gene are DFQATT and SNEGSKA (reference sequence). The CDR3 sequence is 15 residues long. The CDR3 region is CSARVGGEEAGELFF.

This chain connects TRBV25-1 to TRBJ2-6. Germline CDR1 MGHDK, CDR2 SYGVNS. The CDR3 length is 15 residues. CDR3 residues: CASSESESGANVLTF.

V gene TRBV11-2 combines with J gene TRBJ1-6. Per the germline V gene, CDR1 is SGHAT and CDR2 is FQNNGV. This CDR3 contains 15 residues. CDR3 sequence reads: CASSLDLNRNSPLHF.

The V and J genes are TRBV29-1 and TRBJ2-5; lacking DNA, the TRBD2 call made by TCRdb goes unchecked. The germline V gene encodes CDR1 SQVTM and CDR2 ANQGSEA. The CDR3 has 18 amino acids. The CDR3 spells CSVEIVLAGLDLQETQYF.

This rearrangement joins TRBV18 to TRBJ2-1; TCRdb selects TRBD1, and the lack of DNA leaves this call unchecked. Germline-derived CDR1 and CDR2 are KGHSH and LQKENI. The CDR3 has 16 residues. CDR3 in amino acids: CASSPTEGRGFNEQFF.

The V call is TRBV10-3, the J call TRBJ2-1. The CDR3 spans 11 residues. CDR1 is ENHRY, CDR2 SYGVKD, per germline. CDR3 protein: CAGGTYNEQFF.

The chain is built from TRBV20-1 and TRBJ1-1; TCRdb calls TRBD1, which cannot be checked without DNA. The CDR3 sequence is 14 residues long. In germline, CDR1 is DFQATT, CDR2 SNEGSKA (reference sequence). Here the CDR3 reads CSARRGNMNTEAFF.

The V gene is TRBV5-1, the J gene TRBJ2-3; TCRdb calls TRBD2, which cannot be checked without DNA. This CDR3 contains 18 residues. Per the germline V gene, CDR1 is SGHRS and CDR2 is YFSETQ. The CDR3 region is CASSWGLAGGTSTDTQYF.

The CDR3 loop is CASSFNSPNEQFF. The V and J genes are TRBV27 and TRBJ2-1. CDR1 is MNHEY, CDR2 SMNVEV, per germline (reference sequence). The CDR3 sequence is 13 residues long.

The chain combines TRBV20-1 with TRBJ2-1. CDR3 size: 12 residues. Germline V CDR1 and CDR2: DFQATT, SNEGSKA (reference sequence). The CDR3 sequence is CSASRVYNEQFF.

The CDR3 reads CASSYRRRNTEAFF. This rearrangement joins TRBV6-5 to TRBJ1-1; the TCRdb call, TRBD1, lacks DNA for checking. Germline V CDR1 and CDR2: MNHEY, SVGAGI. This CDR3 contains 14 residues.

The chain combines TRBV3-1 with TRBJ2-3; TCRdb lists TRBD2, though no DNA is available to test this call. This CDR3 contains 15 residues. The V gene's germline CDR1 is LGHDT and CDR2 YNNKEL (reference sequence). The CDR3 reads CASSQPGGPTDTQYF.

This chain connects TRBV4-1 to TRBJ2-1; checking the TCRdb D call of TRBD2 is not possible without DNA. Germline V gene sequence: CDR1 MGHRA, CDR2 YSYEKL. There are 17 residues in the CDR3. CDR3 sequence reads: CASSQAFGASGMYEQFF.

The genes are TRBV11-1 and TRBJ2-1; TCRdb selects TRBD1, and the lack of DNA leaves this call unchecked. The CDR3 has 15 amino acids. Germline V lookup: CDR1 SGHAT, CDR2 FQDESV (reference sequence). CDR3 loop: CASSPRDSLDNEQFF.

The chain carries TRBV19 and TRBJ1-6. The CDR3 has 14 amino acids. Per the germline V gene, CDR1 is LNHDA and CDR2 is SQIVND (reference sequence). CDR3 region: CASSISGVGSPLHF.

V and J are TRBV5-1 and TRBJ2-3; there is no DNA to check the TCRdb D call of TRBD1. CDR3 length: 14 amino acids. CDR1 is SGHRS and CDR2 is YFSETQ in the germline V gene. CDR3 sequence reads: CASSLQGPTDTQYF.

This rearrangement joins TRBV12-3 or TRBV12-4 to TRBJ2-2. The CDR3 spans 14 residues. This CDR3 reads CASSLVIGTGELFF.

The chain uses TRBV20-1 and TRBJ2-3; as DNA is missing, the TRBD1 call by TCRdb cannot be tested. The CDR3 length is 17 residues. CDR1 and CDR2 from the germline V gene are DFQATT and SNEGSKA (reference sequence). The CDR3 loop reads CSARARRGQVGTDTQYF.